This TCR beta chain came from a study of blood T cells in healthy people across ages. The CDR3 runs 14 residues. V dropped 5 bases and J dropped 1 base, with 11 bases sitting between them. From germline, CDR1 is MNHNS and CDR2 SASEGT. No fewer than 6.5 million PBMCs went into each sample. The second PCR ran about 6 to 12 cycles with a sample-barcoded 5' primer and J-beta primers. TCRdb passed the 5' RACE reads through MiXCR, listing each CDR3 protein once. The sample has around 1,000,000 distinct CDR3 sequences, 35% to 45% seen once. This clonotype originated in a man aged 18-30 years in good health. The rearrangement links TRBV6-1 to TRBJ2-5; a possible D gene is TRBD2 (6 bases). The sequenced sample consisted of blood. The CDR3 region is CASSTGGAQETQYF. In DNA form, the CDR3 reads TGTGCCAGCAGTACGGGCGGGGCCCAAGAGACCCAGTACTTC.